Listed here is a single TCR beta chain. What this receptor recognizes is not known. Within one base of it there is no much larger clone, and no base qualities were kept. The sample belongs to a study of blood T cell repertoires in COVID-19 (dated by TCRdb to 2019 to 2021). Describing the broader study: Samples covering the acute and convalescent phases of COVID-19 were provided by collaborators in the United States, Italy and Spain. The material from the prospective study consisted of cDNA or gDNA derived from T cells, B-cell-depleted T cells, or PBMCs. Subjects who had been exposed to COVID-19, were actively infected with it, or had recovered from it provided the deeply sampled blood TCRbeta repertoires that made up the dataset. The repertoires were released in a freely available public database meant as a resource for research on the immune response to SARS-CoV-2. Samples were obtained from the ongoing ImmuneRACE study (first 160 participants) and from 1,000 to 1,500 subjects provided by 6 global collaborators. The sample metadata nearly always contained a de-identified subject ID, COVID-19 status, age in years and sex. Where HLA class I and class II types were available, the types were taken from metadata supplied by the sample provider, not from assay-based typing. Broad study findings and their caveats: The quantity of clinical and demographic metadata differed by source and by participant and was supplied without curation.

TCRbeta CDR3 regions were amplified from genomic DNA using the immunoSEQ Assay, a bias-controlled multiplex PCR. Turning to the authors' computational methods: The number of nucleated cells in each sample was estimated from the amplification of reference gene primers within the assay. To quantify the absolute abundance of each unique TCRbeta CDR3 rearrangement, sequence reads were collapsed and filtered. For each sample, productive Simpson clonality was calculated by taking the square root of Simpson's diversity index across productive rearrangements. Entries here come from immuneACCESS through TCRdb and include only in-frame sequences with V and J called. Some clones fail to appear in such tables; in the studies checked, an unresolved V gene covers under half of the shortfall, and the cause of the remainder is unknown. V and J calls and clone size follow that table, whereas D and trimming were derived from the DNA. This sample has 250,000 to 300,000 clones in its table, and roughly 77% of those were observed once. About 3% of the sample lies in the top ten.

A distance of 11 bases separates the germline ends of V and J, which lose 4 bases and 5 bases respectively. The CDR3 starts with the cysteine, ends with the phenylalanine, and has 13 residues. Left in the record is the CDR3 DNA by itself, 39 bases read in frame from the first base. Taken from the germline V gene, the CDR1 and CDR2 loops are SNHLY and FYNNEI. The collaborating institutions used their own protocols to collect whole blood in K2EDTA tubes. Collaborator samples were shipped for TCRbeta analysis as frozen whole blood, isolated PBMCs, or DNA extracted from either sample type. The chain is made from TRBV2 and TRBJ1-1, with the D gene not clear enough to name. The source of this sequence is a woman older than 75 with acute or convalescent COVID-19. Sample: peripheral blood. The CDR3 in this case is CASSAGEGTEAFF. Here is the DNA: TGTGCCAGCAGTGCTGGGGAGGGTACTGAAGCTTTCTTT.